A selection of T cell receptor beta chains follows, all from one sample in a study of control samples from healthy donors and cancer patients. Sequencing was performed with immunoSEQ multiplex PCR; in TCRdb, only in-frame clones are kept and a portion is missing. The data hold fewer than 150,000 clones, with roughly 92% observed a single time. Material: blood. These receptors originate from a woman in her late teens or twenties in good health. The CDR3 runs from the conserved cysteine through the conserved F or W. A D gene is named only where the DNA matches it firmly. Not every row has a clone size; where given, it reads once, few, many or a size class.

V gene	clone size	J gene	D gene	CDR3 DNA	CDR3 protein
TRBV19	-	TRBJ1-4	TRBD1	TGTGCCAGTACTGGACAGGGATTAAGGGCTAATGAAAAACTGTTTTTT	CASTGQGLRANEKLFF
TRBV5-5	-	TRBJ2-3	-	TGTGCCAGCAGCTTGGTATCGTCGATAGGCCGAAATACGCAGTATTTT	CASSLVSSIGRNTQYF
TRBV7-3	few	TRBJ2-2	-	TGTGCCAGCAGCAATGGACAGACGAACACCGGGGAGCTGTTTTTT	CASSNGQTNTGELFF
TRBV19	-	TRBJ2-2	-	TGTGCCAGTAGTACTCAAACAGGGTTTCGAGGTGGGGAGCTGTTTTTT	CASSTQTGFRGGELFF
TRBV5-6	-	TRBJ2-7	-	TGTGCCAGCAGCTTGGGAGGGCCTATAGGGCTAGGGGGCTCCTACGAGCAGTACTTC	CASSLGGPIGLGGSYEQYF
TRBV5-1	few	TRBJ1-4	-	TGCGCCAGCAGCTTGGTCCCCGGGCTCTATAATAATGAAAAACTGTTTTTT	CASSLVPGLYNNEKLFF
TRBV4-3	-	TRBJ1-1	-	TGCGCCAGCAGTCCCGGAGGGGGTGCTTACACTGAAGCTTTCTTT	CASSPGGGAYTEAFF
TRBV30	-	TRBJ1-2	-	TGTGCCTGGGGTGGGGGTCTCAACTATGGCTACACCTTC	CAWGGGLNYGYTF
TRBV7-6	-	TRBJ2-7	-	TGTGCCAGCAGCTTGGACCCTGGGGACGTAGAGAACTACGAGCAGTACTTC	CASSLDPGDVENYEQYF
TRBV5-1	-	TRBJ2-7	-	TGCGCCAGCAGCTTGGCTGGGGTCGGCAGGGACGAGCAGTACTTC	CASSLAGVGRDEQYF
TRBV7-8	-	TRBJ2-3	-	TGTGCCAGCAGCTTGGAGCGGGCGTCTAGCACAGATACGCAGTATTTT	CASSLERASSTDTQYF
TRBV5-1	-	TRBJ2-7	TRBD1	TGCGCCAGCAGCCGTTCAGGGACAGGCTCCTACGAGCAGTACTTC	CASSRSGTGSYEQYF
TRBV7-8	few	TRBJ1-3	TRBD1	TGTGCCAGCAGCATTGGACAGGCGAGCTCTGGAAACACCATATATTTT	CASSIGQASSGNTIYF
TRBV6-5	-	TRBJ2-7	TRBD2	TGTGCCAGCAGTTACGCTGGACTAGCGGCCTACGAGCAGTACTTC	CASSYAGLAAYEQYF
TRBV4-3	-	TRBJ1-2	TRBD1	TGCGCCAGCAGCCAAGAGGGGACAGGGGTAAATGGCTACACCTTC	CASSQEGTGVNGYTF
TRBV29-1	-	TRBJ1-2	TRBD1	TGCAGCGTGGGACAGAATACTAACTATGGCTACACCTTC	CSVGQNTNYGYTF
TRBV6-2/TRBV6-3	-	TRBJ2-3	-	TGTGCCAGCAGCCGGATCCGCGACTCTAGCACAGATACGCAGTATTTT	CASSRIRDSSTDTQYF
TRBV11-2	-	TRBJ1-1	-	TGTGCCAGCAGCCCCCTCAGGAGGCCGGAAGCTTTCTTT	CASSPLRRPEAFF
TRBV4-3	-	TRBJ2-7	TRBD2	TGCGCCAGCAGCCAAGGGATAGGGCTAGCGGGACTCTACGAGCAGTACTTC	CASSQGIGLAGLYEQYF
TRBV4-2	-	TRBJ2-7	TRBD1	TGTGCCAGCAGCCAAGAACAGGGGGGATACTACGAGCAGTACTTC	CASSQEQGGYYEQYF
TRBV19	-	TRBJ1-3	-	TGTGCCAGTAGTATATTTGGGAACTCTGGAAACACCATATATTTT	CASSIFGNSGNTIYF
TRBV12-3/TRBV12-4	-	TRBJ1-1	-	TGTGCCAGCAGTGTCAATCTGAACACTGAAGCTTTCTTT	CASSVNLNTEAFF
TRBV10-3	-	TRBJ2-3	-	TGTGCCATCAGTGCCAAGGGGCTGGGCACAGATACGCAGTATTTT	CAISAKGLGTDTQYF
TRBV27	-	TRBJ1-5	-	TGTGCCAGCAGTTTGGGGGGGTATAGCAATCAGCCCCAGCATTTT	CASSLGGYSNQPQHF
TRBV9	-	TRBJ1-1	-	TGTGCCAGCAGCGTAGGGGCCTCGAAAAGCACTGAAGCTTTCTTT	CASSVGASKSTEAFF
TRBV9	-	TRBJ2-3	-	TGTGCCAGCAGCCCCCTGGGACATCTCGCCCCTTTGGATACGCAGTATTTT	CASSPLGHLAPLDTQYF
TRBV4-1	-	TRBJ2-7	-	TGCGCCAGCAGCCAAGAGGTAGCAGGGGACGAGCAGTACTTC	CASSQEVAGDEQYF
TRBV5-4	once	TRBJ1-4	-	TGTGCCAGCAGCAACAACAGGGAGGAAAAACTGTTTTTT	CASSNNREEKLFF
TRBV19	-	TRBJ1-5	TRBD1	TGTGCCAGTAGTACCGGACAGGTACAAAATCAGCCCCAGCATTTT	CASSTGQVQNQPQHF